These 9 T cell receptor beta chains came from one sample sequenced in a study of early T cells in non-severe SARS-CoV-2 infection. MiXCR, applied by TCRdb to the 5' RACE reads, yields one record per CDR3 protein. The repertoire has approximately 80,000 distinct CDR3 sequences, over 9% of them found once; the top ten carry 12%. This specimen was whole blood, taken at baseline. These receptors all come from an adult who was a healthcare worker with PCR-confirmed SARS-CoV-2 infection or an uninfected control (not recorded which).

This clonotype was counted ten times or more. The chain has TRBV15 and TRBJ2-7, with 9 bases matching TRBD1. Per the germline V gene, CDR1 is LNHNV and CDR2 is YYDKDF (reference sequence). The CDR3 sequence is 16 residues long. Unmatched junction bases numbered 8, after V lost 0 bases and J lost 5 bases. For the CDR3, the DNA is TGTGCCACCAGCAGAGATGTGGGGACAGGGCCTAACGAGCAGTACTTC. This codes for CATSRDVGTGPNEQYF.

The J gene is TRBJ2-3, the V gene TRBV12-3 or TRBV12-4, with 11 bases fitting TRBD2. CDR3 size: 17 residues. V shed 4 bases, J shed 3 bases, and the junction held 9 bases outside the gene matches. The CDR3 DNA sequence: TGTGCCAGCAGTTCAATGACTAGCGGGGACCTTACAGATACGCAGTATTTT. This translates into CASSSMTSGDLTDTQYF.

This clonotype was found many times. The rearrangement links TRBV6-5 to TRBJ2-5; tentative D call: TRBD1 (6 bases). Germline CDR1 is MNHEY and CDR2 is SVGAGI. Trimming removed 7 bases at V and 3 bases at J, with 9 bases between. The CDR3 is 12 residues long. The CDR3 bases are TGTGCCAGCAACAGACAGGAAGAGACCCAGTACTTC. Residues: CASNRQEETQYF.

The chain combines TRBV20-1 with TRBJ2-1; 7 bases fit TRBD2. Unmatched junction bases numbered 10, after V lost 6 bases and J lost 2 bases. Germline V gene data show CDR1 as DFQATT and CDR2 as SNEGSKA (reference sequence). The CDR3 is made up of 15 amino acids. The chain's CDR3 is CSAAGVLAAYNEQFF. In DNA form, the CDR3 reads TGCAGTGCCGCAGGCGTGCTAGCGGCCTACAATGAGCAGTTCTTC.

V gene TRBV25-1 combines with J gene TRBJ1-2; no firm D call. With 5 bases removed from V and 2 bases from J, the gap between germline ends came to 12 bases. The CDR3 has 14 amino acids. Looked up from germline, CDR1 is MGHDK and CDR2 is SYGVNS. The CDR3, as DNA: TGTGCCAGCAGTCCAACGACTGAGAACTATGGCTACACCTTC. Protein sequence: CASSPTTENYGYTF.

This clonotype has only a few counts. J is TRBJ2-4 and V is TRBV5-4; TRBD2 aligns across 9 bases. With 1 base clipped from V and 1 base from J, the junction kept 6 bases outside the gene matches. CDR3 length: 17 amino acids. CDR1 and CDR2 from the germline V gene are SGHNT and YYREEE (reference sequence). In DNA, the CDR3 is TGTGCCAGCAGCTTGTCCGGCGGGGGGGTGGCCAAAAACATTCAGTACTTC. This codes for CASSLSGGGVAKNIQYF.

This clonotype was found many times. CDR3 protein: CASSQDNGNTIYF. The CDR3 DNA reads as TGTGCCAGCAGCCAAGATAACGGAAACACCATATATTTT. The J gene is TRBJ1-3, the V gene TRBV4-2; D is unresolved. V was pared by 0 bases and J by 4 bases, with 4 bases between. The CDR3 contains 13 residues. CDR1 and CDR2 (germline): LGHNA, YNFKEQ.

V usage is TRBV29-1 and J usage is TRBJ2-5; D is unclear. Germline V CDR1 and CDR2: SQVTM, ANQGSEA. This CDR3 is built from 13 residues. V was pared by 4 bases and J by 3 bases, with 12 bases between. The CDR3 sequence: CSVGLVPKETQYF. The CDR3 region has the DNA TGCAGCGTTGGGCTGGTCCCTAAAGAGACCCAGTACTTC.

CDR3 region: CASSRTSVEQFF. CDR3 nucleotide sequence: TGTGCCAGCAGCCGGACTAGCGTCGAGCAGTTCTTC. V is TRBV6-2 or TRBV6-3 and J is TRBJ2-1; 9 nucleotides match TRBD2. V shed 6 bases and J 10 bases; nucleotides not matched to a gene: 4. Looked up from germline, CDR1 is MNHEY and CDR2 is SVGEGT. The CDR3 totals 12 residues.